The rows below give T cell receptor beta chains drawn from one sample of a study of cytomegalovirus exposure and HLA in healthy donors. TCRdb's table, derived via immunoSEQ multiplex PCR, lists solely in-frame clones and lacks some. The repertoire holds 150,000 to 200,000 clones, with 80% as singletons. The sample comprised PBMCs. The receptors here all came from a woman in her twenties or thirties in good health and CMV-seronegative. The CDR3 runs from the conserved cysteine through the conserved F or W. The D gene is left open where the match is weak. Expanded clones get a size class; other rows say once, few or many, or leave the size out.

NA	TRBV19	15	TRBJ1-1	NA	CASSIKRTGNTEAFF	TGTGCCAGTAGTATTAAAAGGACGGGAAACACTGAAGCTTTCTTT
NA	TRBV30	15	TRBJ1-1	TRBD1	CAWSPQQGLNTEAFF	TGTGCCTGGAGTCCCCAACAGGGGCTGAACACTGAAGCTTTCTTT
NA	TRBV21-1	14	TRBJ1-2	NA	CASSRRRVNYGYTF	TGTGCCAGCAGCAGACGACGGGTTAACTATGGCTACACCTTC
NA	TRBV7-2	14	TRBJ1-2	TRBD1	CASSRTGTGYGYTF	TGTGCCAGCAGCCGCACCGGGACAGGATATGGCTACACCTTC
NA	TRBV7-8	16	TRBJ1-5	NA	CASSLRPPGGNQPQHF	TGTGCCAGCAGCTTAAGGCCCCCGGGGGGCAATCAGCCCCAGCATTTT
NA	TRBV18	15	TRBJ2-5	NA	CASSPGGSGQETQYF	TGTGCCAGCTCACCAGGGGGGTCGGGACAAGAGACCCAGTACTTC
few	TRBV5-1	18	TRBJ1-2	TRBD1	CASSFRRTGGLPNYGYTF	TGCGCCAGCAGCTTCAGACGGACAGGGGGCCTGCCTAACTATGGCTACACCTTC
NA	TRBV9	15	TRBJ2-1	NA	CASSPTLANYNEQFF	TGTGCCAGCAGCCCGACTTTGGCGAATTACAATGAGCAGTTCTTC
NA	TRBV7-2	14	TRBJ1-6	TRBD1	CASSFKGANSPLHF	TGTGCCAGCAGCTTCAAGGGGGCCAATTCACCCCTCCACTTT
NA	TRBV7-2	13	TRBJ1-2	NA	CASSSGPGRGYTF	TGTGCCAGCAGCTCTGGACCCGGGAGGGGCTACACCTTC
few	TRBV9	16	TRBJ2-5	TRBD2	CASSVGGAGGVETQYF	TGTGCCAGCAGCGTAGGGGGAGCGGGGGGGGTAGAGACCCAGTACTTC
NA	TRBV5-1	13	TRBJ1-5	NA	CASSLGQGQPQHF	TGCGCCAGCAGCTTGGGCCAGGGCCAGCCCCAGCATTTT
NA	TRBV28	14	TRBJ2-7	TRBD1	CASSLPHRGSEQYF	TGTGCCAGCAGTTTGCCCCACAGGGGAAGTGAGCAGTACTTC
NA	TRBV21-1	15	TRBJ1-1	NA	CASSKPGPGGTEAFF	TGTGCCAGCAGCAAACCCGGACCGGGGGGCACTGAAGCTTTCTTT
few	TRBV19	13	TRBJ2-2	NA	CASSIRGTGELFF	TGTGCCAGTAGTATTAGGGGAACCGGGGAGCTGTTTTTT
NA	TRBV4-1	13	TRBJ1-2	NA	CASSPEGWDGYTF	TGCGCCAGCAGCCCCGAGGGCTGGGATGGCTACACCTTC
NA	TRBV7-6	14	TRBJ2-7	NA	CASSLRYGPYEQYF	TGTGCCAGCAGCTTAAGGTATGGGCCTTACGAGCAGTACTTC
NA	TRBV4-1	17	TRBJ1-4	TRBD1	CASSQPYRGATNEKLFF	TGCGCCAGCAGCCAACCGTACAGGGGGGCAACTAATGAAAAACTGTTTTTT
NA	TRBV7-8	11	TRBJ1-1	NA	CASSLVLEAFF	TGTGCCAGCAGCTTAGTCCTTGAAGCTTTCTTT
NA	TRBV14	16	TRBJ1-4	TRBD1	CASSQARTGWDEKLFF	TGTGCCAGCAGCCAGGCTAGGACAGGGTGGGACGAAAAACTGTTTTTT
NA	TRBV7-9	16	TRBJ1-6	NA	CASSLLRSLYNSPLHF	TGTGCCAGCAGCTTATTAAGGAGCCTGTATAATTCACCCCTCCACTTT
NA	TRBV4-2	13	TRBJ2-1	NA	CASSPRLVNEQFF	TGTGCCAGCAGCCCCAGACTAGTCAATGAGCAGTTCTTC
NA	TRBV6-5	14	TRBJ2-1	TRBD2	CASSRTSGSNEQFF	TGTGCCAGCTCTAGGACTAGCGGTTCCAATGAGCAGTTCTTC
NA	TRBV5-1	18	TRBJ2-1	TRBD1	CASSLGPAGTVFYNEQFF	TGCGCCAGCAGCTTGGGACCCGCCGGGACAGTATTTTACAATGAGCAGTTCTTC
NA	TRBV30	12	TRBJ1-6	NA	CAQGRDHSPLHF	TGTGCCCAGGGAAGGGATCATTCACCCCTCCACTTT
NA	TRBV27	15	TRBJ1-2	TRBD1	CASRTLAWDRGGYTF	TGTGCCAGCAGGACACTTGCCTGGGACAGGGGAGGCTACACCTTC
NA	TRBV5-1	17	TRBJ2-5	TRBD2	CASSLGVAGGLEETQYF	TGCGCCAGCAGCTTGGGCGTAGCGGGGGGGTTGGAAGAGACCCAGTACTTC
NA	TRBV6-5	13	TRBJ2-2	TRBD2	CASRTRAGRELFF	TGTGCCAGCAGGACCAGAGCGGGAAGGGAGCTGTTTTTT
once	TRBV19	15	TRBJ1-3	NA	CASSKGGVDGNTIYF	TGTGCCAGTAGTAAGGGAGGGGTCGATGGAAACACCATATATTTT
NA	TRBV2	16	TRBJ2-5	NA	CASSGGGANLQETQYF	TGTGCCAGCTCCGGAGGCGGGGCGAACTTACAAGAGACCCAGTACTTC
NA	TRBV7-6	15	TRBJ2-2	NA	CASSWGERDTGELFF	TGTGCCAGCAGCTGGGGGGAGAGGGACACCGGGGAGCTGTTTTTT
NA	TRBV19	13	TRBJ2-7	NA	CASSMSFSYEQYF	TGTGCCAGTAGTATGTCCTTCTCCTACGAGCAGTACTTC
few	TRBV9	14	TRBJ1-6	TRBD1	CASSPRDSYSPLHF	TGTGCCAGCAGCCCCCGGGACAGCTATTCACCCCTCCACTTT
NA	TRBV2	14	TRBJ2-3	TRBD1	CASNKDRGPDTQYF	TGTGCCAGCAATAAGGACAGGGGGCCAGATACGCAGTATTTT
NA	TRBV5-1	12	TRBJ2-7	NA	CASSLGQYEQYF	TGCGCCAGCAGCTTGGGACAGTACGAGCAGTACTTC
NA	TRBV27	15	TRBJ2-1	TRBD2	CASSLSLAGGLEQFF	TGTGCCAGCAGTTTGTCCCTAGCGGGGGGACTTGAGCAGTTCTTC
NA	TRBV29-1	13	TRBJ2-7	NA	CSVERLLKYEQYF	TGCAGCGTTGAGAGGTTATTAAAGTACGAGCAGTACTTC
NA	TRBV5-5	15	TRBJ1-6	TRBD1	CASSLEAGGNSPLHF	TGTGCCAGCAGCTTGGAGGCAGGGGGGAATTCACCCCTCCACTTT
NA	TRBV19	15	TRBJ2-3	NA	CASSIGLVLSDTQYF	TGTGCCAGTAGTATAGGACTAGTCCTCTCAGATACGCAGTATTTT
NA	TRBV10-1	13	TRBJ2-2	TRBD2	CASGTSRTGELFF	TGCGCCAGTGGGACTAGTCGGACCGGGGAGCTGTTTTTT
few	TRBV30	13	TRBJ1-1	NA	CAWSVGWRTEAFF	TGTGCCTGGAGTGTAGGCTGGAGAACTGAAGCTTTCTTT
NA	TRBV7-9	15	TRBJ2-1	NA	CASSYNRLIYNEQFF	TGTGCCAGCAGCTACAACAGGTTAATCTACAATGAGCAGTTCTTC
NA	TRBV5-1	16	TRBJ1-1	TRBD1	CASSLNAGTVNTEAFF	TGCGCCAGCAGCCTGAACGCCGGGACAGTGAACACTGAAGCTTTCTTT
NA	TRBV5-1	16	TRBJ2-3	TRBD1	CASSLGGTGSTDTQYF	TGCGCCAGCAGCTTGGGGGGGACAGGAAGCACAGATACGCAGTATTTT
NA	TRBV5-1	15	TRBJ2-5	TRBD2	CASSLAGSGGETQYF	TGCGCCAGCAGCTTGGCCGGTAGCGGGGGAGAGACCCAGTACTTC
NA	TRBV2	15	TRBJ1-5	NA	CASRRRDSSNQPQHF	TGTGCCAGCAGGCGGAGGGATTCTAGCAATCAGCCCCAGCATTTT
once	TRBV11-2	16	TRBJ2-5	NA	CASSLGRAGQQETQYF	TGTGCCAGCAGCTTAGGTCGGGCAGGGCAGCAAGAGACCCAGTACTTC
NA	TRBV2	15	TRBJ1-1	NA	CASLPGGIHNTEAFF	TGTGCCAGCCTACCGGGGGGGATTCATAACACTGAAGCTTTCTTT
NA	TRBV6-5	12	TRBJ1-1	NA	CASRASNTEAFF	TGTGCCAGCAGGGCCTCCAACACTGAAGCTTTCTTT
NA	TRBV5-1	14	TRBJ1-6	NA	CASSRSGINSPLHF	TGCGCCAGCAGCCGGAGCGGGATTAATTCACCCCTCCACTTT
few	TRBV19	19	TRBJ2-6	NA	CASSIELSREAPGANVLTF	TGTGCCAGTAGTATAGAGTTATCGAGGGAGGCTCCTGGGGCCAACGTCCTGACTTTC